This passage covers 23 T cell receptor beta chains from one sample sequenced in a study of T cell responses to AZD1222 COVID-19 vaccine. TCRdb's table, derived via immunoSEQ multiplex PCR, lists solely in-frame clones and lacks some. The table shows around 200,000 clones, with around 94% occurring only once. The sample in question was peripheral blood, obtained 28 days after the second AZD1222 dose. These receptors came from an adult who received the AZD1222 COVID-19 vaccine.

The chain couples TRBV27 to TRBJ1-1; no definite D call. Trimming stripped 5 bases from V and 5 bases from J, with 12 bases between. The CDR3 is 13 amino acids. Germline-derived CDR1 and CDR2 are MNHEY and SMNVEV (reference sequence). CDR3 in amino acids: CASSGLLGTEAFF. Here the CDR3 DNA reads TGTGCCAGCAGTGGATTACTAGGGACTGAAGCTTTCTTT.

J is TRBJ1-2 and V is TRBV3-1 (or the pseudogene TRBV3-2); D perhaps matches TRBD1 (6 bases). Germline V gene sequence: CDR1 LGHDT, CDR2 YNNKEL (reference sequence). Trimming left V 3 bases short and J 8 bases short, with 19 bases between. This CDR3 is 15 amino acids long. The CDR3 sequence: CASSQGAGRRGGYTF. As DNA, the CDR3 is TGTGCCAGCAGCCAGGGGGCAGGGAGAAGGGGAGGCTACACCTTC.

This chain connects TRBV2 to TRBJ2-5; D gene uncertain. From germline, CDR1 is SNHLY and CDR2 FYNNEI. CDR3 length equals 11 residues. Trimming cost V 3 bases and J 1 base, with 0 bases left between them. CDR3 DNA: TGTGCCAGCAGTGACCAAGAGACCCAGTACTTC. Translating gives CASSDQETQYF.

V and J are TRBV9 and TRBJ2-3, with 10 bases that match TRBD2. Germline values: CDR1 SGDLS, CDR2 YYNGEE. The CDR3 sequence is 17 residues long. V was pared by 3 bases and J by 5 bases, with 12 bases of the junction left unmatched. The CDR3 reads CASSDSSSGGPKDTQYF. The CDR3 region has the DNA TGTGCCAGCAGCGATTCATCTAGCGGGGGACCCAAAGATACGCAGTATTTT.

This chain uses TRBV18 with TRBJ1-2; 8 nucleotides align to TRBD1. Looked up from germline, CDR1 is KGHSH and CDR2 is LQKENI. V lost 2 bases, J lost 0 bases, and 8 bases stayed unmatched. CDR3 size: 17 residues. CDR3 DNA: TGTGCCAGCTCACCAGGGACAGGACAGGGAGCTAACTATGGCTACACCTTC. Encoded protein: CASSPGTGQGANYGYTF.

The chain carries TRBV10-3 and TRBJ1-5; TRBD1 aligns across 10 bases. Germline assignment: CDR1 ENHRY and CDR2 SYGVKD. This CDR3 has 17 residues. The V gene end was trimmed by 10 bases and the J gene end by 0 bases; junction bases not matched to a gene: 12. This CDR3 is CATLGTGELSSNQPQHF. CDR3 nucleotides: TGTGCCACCCTTGGGACAGGGGAACTTTCTAGCAATCAGCCCCAGCATTTT.

The chain couples TRBV9 to TRBJ2-5; no clear D. From germline, CDR1 is SGDLS and CDR2 YYNGEE. The CDR3 sequence is 13 residues long. Trimming took off 0 bases at V and 2 bases at J, with 5 bases between the two ends. The CDR3: CASSVDLQETQYF. CDR3 nucleotides: TGTGCCAGCAGCGTAGACTTACAAGAGACCCAGTACTTC.

The chain employs TRBV20-1 and TRBJ2-1, with D unresolved. V shed 0 bases and J shed 5 bases, with 2 bases lying between them. The CDR3 is 11 residues long. CDR1 and CDR2 from the germline V gene are DFQATT and SNEGSKA (reference sequence). CDR3 sequence reads: CSAREDNEQFF. The CDR3, as DNA: TGCAGTGCTAGAGAGGACAATGAGCAGTTCTTC.

The V gene is TRBV5-1, the J gene TRBJ1-5; TRBD1 matches 7 bases. This CDR3 is built from 14 residues. Germline V gene sequence: CDR1 SGHRS, CDR2 YFSETQ. Germline trimming cut 0 bases from V and 7 bases from J; bases unmatched to any gene: 4. The CDR3 region has the DNA TGCGCCAGCAGCTTGGCATCAGGGGGACAGCCCCAGCATTTT. This sequence encodes CASSLASGGQPQHF.

The chain is built from TRBV28 and TRBJ1-1; TRBD1 matches at 7 bases. Germline lookup yields CDR1 MDHEN and CDR2 SYDVKM. V shed 9 bases, J shed 10 bases, and the junction held 11 bases outside the gene matches. The CDR3 contains 12 residues. The CDR3, as DNA: TGTGCCAGTATAAACAGGGGTGGTGTAGCTTTCTTT. Its protein product is CASINRGGVAFF.

For the CDR3, the DNA is TGTGCCAGCAGTTCCTGGGGGGACGGCTACACCTTC. This encodes CASSSWGDGYTF. The rearrangement links TRBV28 to TRBJ1-2, with a weak D call TRBD1 (5 bases). Deletions cut 4 bases from V and 8 bases from J, with 11 bases between. Germline values: CDR1 MDHEN, CDR2 SYDVKM. There are 12 residues in the CDR3.

This chain links TRBV15 with TRBJ2-5; 9 nucleotides align to TRBD1. The J segment lost 5 bases and the V segment lost 9 bases, leaving 10 bases of the junction unmatched. This CDR3 contains 14 residues. Germline V gives CDR1 LNHNV, CDR2 YYDKDF (reference sequence). In DNA, the CDR3 is TGTGCCACTACTTACAGGGGGCCGGGGGAGACCCAGTACTTC. Protein: CATTYRGPGETQYF.

V gene TRBV11-3 combines with J gene TRBJ2-3; tentatively, D is TRBD2 (6 bases). Trimming stripped 4 bases from V and 2 bases from J, with 13 bases between. Germline V gene data show CDR1 as SGHNT and CDR2 as YENEEA. The length of the CDR3 is 15 residues. The CDR3 sequence is CASSWRAGSTDTQYF. The CDR3 DNA follows: TGTGCCAGCAGCTGGAGGGCGGGGTCCACAGATACGCAGTATTTT.

This clone occurred once. The chain recombines TRBV28 with TRBJ1-1, with 8 bases fitting TRBD1. CDR3 length: 15 amino acids. The V gene end was trimmed by 10 bases and the J gene end by 4 bases; junction bases not matched to a gene: 14. Germline assignment: CDR1 MDHEN and CDR2 SYDVKM. The CDR3 protein is CATRRQGKKVTEAFF. In DNA form, the CDR3 reads TGTGCCACCAGAAGACAGGGGAAGAAGGTCACTGAAGCTTTCTTT.

This chain links TRBV30 with TRBJ2-2; D unresolved. The CDR3 contains 13 residues. Trimming stripped 3 bases from V and 4 bases from J, with 9 bases between. Germline V gives CDR1 GTSNPN, CDR2 SVGIG (reference sequence). The CDR3 sequence: CAWRSSTTGELFF. CDR3 nucleotides: TGTGCCTGGAGAAGCTCTACCACCGGGGAGCTGTTTTTT.

The CDR3 region has the DNA TGTGCCAGCAGTAATACAGGGGCCGCCTATGGCTACACCTTC. As protein: CASSNTGAAYGYTF. The rearrangement uses TRBV6-2 or TRBV6-3 and TRBJ1-2, with 7 bases lining up with TRBD1. Per germline, CDR1 MNHEY and CDR2 SVGEGT. The CDR3 length is 14 residues. V shed 5 bases, J shed 4 bases, and the junction held 7 bases outside the gene matches.

The rearrangement joins TRBV19 to TRBJ2-3; 7 positions match TRBD2. Germline CDR1 LNHDA, CDR2 SQIVND (reference sequence). The CDR3 sequence is 13 residues long. Trimming removed 10 bases from V and 3 bases from J; junction bases left unmatched: 7. CDR3 DNA sequence: TGTGCCACTCAGACTAGCTTGACAGATACGCAGTATTTT. Translation gives CATQTSLTDTQYF.

This CDR3 reads CASSFNTFRDRGQDTQYF. The CDR3, as DNA: TGTGCCAGCAGCTTCAATACATTTCGGGACAGGGGACAAGATACGCAGTATTTT. J is TRBJ2-3 and V is TRBV11-3; 10 bases align to TRBD1. V dropped 3 bases and J dropped 5; count of bases not matched to a gene: 14. The CDR3 sequence is 18 residues long. Germline V gene lookup returns CDR1 SGHNT and CDR2 YENEEA.

The V and J genes are TRBV7-8 and TRBJ2-3; D is perhaps TRBD1 (5 bases). V was clipped by 2 bases and J by 2 bases, with 8 bases between them. Germline V gene lookup returns CDR1 SGHVS and CDR2 FQNEAQ. The CDR3 totals 14 residues. The CDR3 is CASSLTGYTDTQYF. CDR3 coding DNA: TGTGCCAGCAGCTTAACAGGCTACACAGATACGCAGTATTTT.

The CDR3 bases are TGTGCCAGCAGTGAAGCGCTGTACCAAGAGACCCAGTACTTC. It translates to CASSEALYQETQYF. The rearrangement links TRBV6-1 to TRBJ2-5; D call uncertain. The CDR3 runs to 14 residues. Deletions cut 0 bases from V and 0 bases from J, with 5 bases between. CDR1 is MNHNS and CDR2 is SASEGT in the germline V gene.

The chain uses TRBV7-6 and TRBJ1-6, with 10 bases fitting TRBD1. This CDR3 comprises 17 residues. CDR1 and CDR2 from the germline V gene are SGHVS and FNYEAQ. The J segment lost 10 bases and the V segment lost 4 bases, leaving 13 bases of the junction unmatched. CDR3 sequence reads: CASSSKKGQGRNSPLHF. CDR3 nucleotide sequence: TGTGCCAGCAGCTCAAAGAAGGGACAGGGGCGGAACTCACCCCTCCACTTT.

The V gene is TRBV28, the J gene TRBJ1-6; D not certain. The germline gives CDR1 MDHEN, CDR2 SYDVKM. The CDR3 sequence is 16 residues long. V was clipped by 5 bases and J by 0 bases, with 11 bases between them. CDR3 sequence (DNA): TGTGCCAGCAGTAGACGCGCCTTCTCCTATAATTCACCCCTCCACTTT. It is translated as CASSRRAFSYNSPLHF.

This clone has just one count. The V gene is TRBV11-2, the J gene TRBJ1-1; the D gene is possibly TRBD1 (5 bases). Germline V gives CDR1 SGHAT, CDR2 FQNNGV. V was cut by 5 bases and J by 0 bases, with 19 bases left in between. The CDR3 totals 17 residues. The CDR3 protein is CASSARQPLHMNTEAFF. The CDR3 region has the DNA TGTGCCAGCAGCGCCCGACAGCCCCTGCACATGAACACTGAAGCTTTCTTT.